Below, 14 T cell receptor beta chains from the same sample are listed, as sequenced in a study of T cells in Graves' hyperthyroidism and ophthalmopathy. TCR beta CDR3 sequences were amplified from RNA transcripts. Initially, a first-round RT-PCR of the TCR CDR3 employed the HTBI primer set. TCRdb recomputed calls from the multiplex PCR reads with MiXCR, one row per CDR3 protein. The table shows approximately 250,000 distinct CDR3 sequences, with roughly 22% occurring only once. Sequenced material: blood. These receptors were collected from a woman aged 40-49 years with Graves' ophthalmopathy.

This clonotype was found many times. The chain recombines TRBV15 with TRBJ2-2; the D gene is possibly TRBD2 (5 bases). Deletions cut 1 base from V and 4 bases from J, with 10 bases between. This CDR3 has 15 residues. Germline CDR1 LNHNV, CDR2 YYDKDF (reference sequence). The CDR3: CATSRAGVGTGELFF. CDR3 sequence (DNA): TGTGCCACCAGCAGAGCCGGGGTAGGCACCGGGGAGCTGTTTTTT.

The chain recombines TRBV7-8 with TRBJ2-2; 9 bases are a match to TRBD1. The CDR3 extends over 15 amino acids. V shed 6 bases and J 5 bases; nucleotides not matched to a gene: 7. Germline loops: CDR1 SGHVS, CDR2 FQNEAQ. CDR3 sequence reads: CASSLQGASTGELFF. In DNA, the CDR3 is TGTGCCAGCAGTTTACAGGGGGCAAGTACCGGGGAGCTGTTTTTT.

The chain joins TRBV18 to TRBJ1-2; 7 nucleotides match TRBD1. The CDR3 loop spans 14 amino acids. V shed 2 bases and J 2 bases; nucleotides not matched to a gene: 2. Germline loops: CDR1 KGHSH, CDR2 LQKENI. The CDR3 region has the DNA TGTGCCAGCTCACCAGAGACAGGGAACTATGGCTACACCTTC. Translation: CASSPETGNYGYTF.

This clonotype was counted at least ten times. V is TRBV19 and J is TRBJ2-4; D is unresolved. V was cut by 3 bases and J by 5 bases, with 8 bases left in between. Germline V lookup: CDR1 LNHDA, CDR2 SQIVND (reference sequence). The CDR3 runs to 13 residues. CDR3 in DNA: TGTGCCAGTAGTATCCGGACCCAAAACATTCAGTACTTC. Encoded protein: CASSIRTQNIQYF.

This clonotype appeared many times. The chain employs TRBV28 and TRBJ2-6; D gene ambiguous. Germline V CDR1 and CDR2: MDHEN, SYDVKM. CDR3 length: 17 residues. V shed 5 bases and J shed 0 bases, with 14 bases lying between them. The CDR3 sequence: CASSPPLPFSGANVLTF. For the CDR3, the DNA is TGTGCCAGCAGTCCTCCTCTGCCCTTCTCTGGGGCCAACGTCCTGACTTTC. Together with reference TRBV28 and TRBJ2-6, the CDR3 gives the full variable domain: DVKVTQSSRYLVKRTGEKVFLECVQDMDHENMFWYRQDPGLGLRLIYFSYDVKMKEKGDIPEGYSVSREKKERFSLILESASTNQTSMYLCASSPPLPFSGANVLTFGAGSRLTVL.

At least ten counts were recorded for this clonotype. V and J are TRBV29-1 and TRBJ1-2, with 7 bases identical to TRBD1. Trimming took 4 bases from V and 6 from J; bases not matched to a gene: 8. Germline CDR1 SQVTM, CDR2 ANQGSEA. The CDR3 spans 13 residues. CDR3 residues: CSVADRVSDGYTF. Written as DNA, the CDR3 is TGCAGCGTTGCAGACAGGGTTTCGGATGGCTACACCTTC.

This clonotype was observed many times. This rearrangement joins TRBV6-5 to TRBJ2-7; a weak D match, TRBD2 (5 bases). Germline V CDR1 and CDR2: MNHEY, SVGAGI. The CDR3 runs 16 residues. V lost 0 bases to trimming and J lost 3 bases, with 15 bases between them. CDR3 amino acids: CASSYSRASTRYEQYF. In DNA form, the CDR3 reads TGTGCCAGCAGTTACTCGAGGGCCTCAACCCGCTACGAGCAGTACTTC.

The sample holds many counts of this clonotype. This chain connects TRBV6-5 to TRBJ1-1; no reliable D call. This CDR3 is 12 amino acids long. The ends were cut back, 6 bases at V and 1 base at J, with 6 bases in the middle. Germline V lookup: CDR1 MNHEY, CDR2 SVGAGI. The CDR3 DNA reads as TGTGCCAGCAGCTACAGGAACACTGAAGCTTTCTTT. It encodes CASSYRNTEAFF.

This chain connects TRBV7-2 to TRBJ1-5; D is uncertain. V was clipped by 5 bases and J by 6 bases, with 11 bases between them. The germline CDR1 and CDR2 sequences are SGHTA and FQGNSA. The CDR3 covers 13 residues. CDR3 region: CASSLARTQPQHF. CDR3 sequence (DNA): TGTGCCAGCAGCCTGGCGCGGACTCAGCCCCAGCATTTT.

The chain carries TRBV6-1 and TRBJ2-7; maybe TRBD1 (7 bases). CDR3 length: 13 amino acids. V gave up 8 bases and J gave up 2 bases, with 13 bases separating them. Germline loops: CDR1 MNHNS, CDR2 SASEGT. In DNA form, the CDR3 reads TGTGCCAGCGGGGCAGGGGGGACCTACGAGCAGTACTTC. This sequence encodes CASGAGGTYEQYF.

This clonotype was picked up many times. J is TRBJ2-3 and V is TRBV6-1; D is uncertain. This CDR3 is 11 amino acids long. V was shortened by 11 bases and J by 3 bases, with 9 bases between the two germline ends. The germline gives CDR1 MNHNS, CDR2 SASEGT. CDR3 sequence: CAAKTTDTQYF. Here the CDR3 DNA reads TGTGCCGCCAAGACGACAGATACGCAGTATTTT.

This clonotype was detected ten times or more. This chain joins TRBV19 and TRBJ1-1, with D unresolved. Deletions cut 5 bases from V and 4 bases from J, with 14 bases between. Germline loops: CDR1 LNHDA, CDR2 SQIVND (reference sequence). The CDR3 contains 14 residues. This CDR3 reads CASSLGLGSTEAFF. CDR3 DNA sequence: TGTGCCAGTAGTCTCGGGCTGGGGTCCACTGAAGCTTTCTTT.

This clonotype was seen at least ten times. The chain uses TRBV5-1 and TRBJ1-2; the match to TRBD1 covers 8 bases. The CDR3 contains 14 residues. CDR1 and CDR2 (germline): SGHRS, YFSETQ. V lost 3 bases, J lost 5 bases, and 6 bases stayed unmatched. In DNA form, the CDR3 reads TGCGCCAGCAGCTGGACAGGGAAAGGGTATGGCTACACCTTC. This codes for CASSWTGKGYGYTF.

In nucleotides, the CDR3 is TGTGCCAGCAGGGGGACAGGGGGCCTGGGTCAGCCCCAGCATTTT. Residues: CASRGTGGLGQPQHF. This chain links TRBV6-2 or TRBV6-3 with TRBJ1-5, with 12 bases fitting TRBD1. The CDR3 is made up of 15 amino acids. CDR1 MNHEY and CDR2 SVGEGT come from the germline V gene. V dropped 6 bases and J dropped 6; count of bases not matched to a gene: 6.